Presented here are 8 T cell receptor beta chains from one specimen sequenced in a study of blood T cell repertoires in COVID-19. Clones were sequenced by immunoSEQ multiplex PCR, and TCRdb holds only the in-frame ones, with some missing. The repertoire includes some 400,000 clones, around 87% of them detected once, and roughly 10% sits in the top ten. The sequenced sample was peripheral blood. The receptors were gathered from a woman aged 30 to 39 with COVID-19, enrolled during active disease.

CDR3 region: CASSLGSQGISYNEQFF. CDR3 nucleotides: TGCGCCAGCAGCTTGGGGTCCCAGGGCATTTCCTACAATGAGCAGTTCTTC. The genes are TRBV5-1 and TRBJ2-1, with D tentatively TRBD1 (5 bases). CDR3 length: 17 residues. Trimming stripped 0 bases from V and 1 base from J, with 14 bases between. The germline gives CDR1 SGHRS, CDR2 YFSETQ.

The chain recombines TRBV9 with TRBJ2-7, with 8 bases lining up with TRBD2. The CDR3 contains 12 residues. With V trimmed by 3 bases and J by 6 bases, 2 bases remained unmatched. In germline, CDR1 is SGDLS, CDR2 YYNGEE. This chain's CDR3 is CASSAGTSEQYF. The CDR3 DNA reads as TGTGCCAGCAGCGCAGGGACTAGCGAGCAGTACTTC.

This clone was picked up a small number of times. The chain couples TRBV6-6 to TRBJ2-2; possible D gene TRBD2, 5 bases. The V and J ends lost 7 bases and 1 base respectively, with 10 bases between them. This CDR3 spans 14 amino acids. Germline CDR1 and CDR2: MNHNY and SVGAGI (reference sequence). The CDR3 sequence is CASTRTENTGELFF. CDR3 DNA sequence: TGTGCCAGCACTCGGACTGAGAACACCGGGGAGCTGTTTTTT.

The chain recombines TRBV28 with TRBJ2-2; 8 bases match TRBD2. J was trimmed by 6 bases and V by 6 bases; bases with no gene match: 6. Germline loops: CDR1 MDHEN, CDR2 SYDVKM. The CDR3 totals 14 residues. DNA for the CDR3: TGTGCCAGCAGCCCCCCGGGGGGGTCCGGGGAGCTGTTTTTT. Translated: CASSPPGGSGELFF.

The V and J genes are TRBV7-3 and TRBJ2-4; maybe TRBD1 (7 bases). Germline V gene lookup returns CDR1 SGHTA and CDR2 FQGTGA. V shed 5 bases and J shed 1 base, with 15 bases lying between them. The CDR3 spans 16 residues. As DNA, the CDR3 is TGTGCCAGCAGCCCGCGGGGCAGGGGGGCCAAAAACATTCAGTACTTC. Its protein product is CASSPRGRGAKNIQYF. The full variable domain, its missing parts supplied by reference TRBV7-3 and TRBJ2-4, is GAGVSQTPSNKVTEKGKYVELRCDPISGHTALYWYRQSLGQGPEFLIYFQGTGAADDSGLPNDRFFAVRPEGSVSTLKIQRTERGDSAVYLCASSPRGRGAKNIQYFGAGTRLSVL.

The chain combines TRBV28 with TRBJ2-7, with TRBD1 as a possible D gene (5 bases). This CDR3 spans 14 amino acids. Germline V gene sequence: CDR1 MDHEN, CDR2 SYDVKM. Trimming took off 1 base at V and 0 bases at J, with 7 bases between the two ends. CDR3 in amino acids: CASSLFRGSYEQYF. For the CDR3, the DNA is TGTGCCAGCAGTTTATTTAGGGGCTCCTACGAGCAGTACTTC.

This sequence joins TRBV20-1 and TRBJ2-1; D gene ambiguous. CDR1 is DFQATT and CDR2 is SNEGSKA in the germline V gene (reference sequence). The CDR3 has 11 residues. The V gene lost 6 bases and the J gene lost 4 bases, with 7 bases spanning the gap. The CDR3 sequence is CSASYYNEQFF. The CDR3 DNA follows: TGCAGTGCCTCCTATTACAATGAGCAGTTCTTC.

This chain joins TRBV25-1 and TRBJ2-5, with TRBD1 identical over 7 bases. CDR1 MGHDK and CDR2 SYGVNS come from the germline V gene. This CDR3 is built from 15 residues. V gave up 3 bases and J gave up 4 bases; unmatched junction bases: 8. CDR3 loop: CASSDYEGAGETQYF. For the CDR3, the DNA is TGTGCCAGCAGTGATTACGAGGGGGCGGGAGAGACCCAGTACTTC.